These T cell receptor beta chains were read from a single sample in a study of cytomegalovirus exposure and HLA in healthy donors. Sequenced by immunoSEQ multiplex PCR; TCRdb stores in-frame clones only, minus some. The sample has roughly 120,000 clones, over 75% seen once; the top ten hold about 5.4%. The sequenced sample was PBMCs. These receptor sequences come from a young woman in good health and CMV-seropositive. Both conserved end residues are part of each CDR3. A D gene is named only where the DNA matches it firmly. A clone size is listed for some rows: how often the clone was seen (once, few, many), or a class if it is expanded.

v_call	clone_size	j_call	d_call	cdr3_nt	cdr3_aa
TRBV7-2	NA	TRBJ2-3	NA	TGTGCCCGACAGGCAAACACAGATACGCAGTATTTT	CARQANTDTQYF
TRBV5-1	NA	TRBJ1-5	NA	TGCGCCAGCAGCTCCGACAGTGGCAATCAGCCCCAGCATTTT	CASSSDSGNQPQHF
TRBV7-9	NA	TRBJ2-5	NA	TGTGCCAGCTTGACCAGGGAAGAAGAGACCCAGTACTTC	CASLTREEETQYF
TRBV27	NA	TRBJ1-1	TRBD1	TGTGCCAGCAGCACATGGGCAGGGGGCATCACTGAAGCTTTCTTT	CASSTWAGGITEAFF
TRBV9	NA	TRBJ2-5	TRBD2	TGTGCCAGCAGCGCTACTCTAGCGGGGAGTCAAGAGACCCAGTACTTC	CASSATLAGSQETQYF
TRBV27	once	TRBJ2-1	TRBD2	TGTGCCAGCAGTAAACTAGCGGGAGCTGAGCAGTTCTTC	CASSKLAGAEQFF
TRBV19	NA	TRBJ1-2	TRBD1	TGTGCCAGCCGTCAGGGGGCAGGCTATGGCTACACCTTC	CASRQGAGYGYTF
TRBV5-8	NA	TRBJ1-1	NA	TGTGCCAGCAGCTTACGAGCGAGGACTGAAGCTTTCTTT	CASSLRARTEAFF
TRBV29-1	NA	TRBJ2-1	TRBD2	TGCAGCGTTGACAGGACTAGCGGGGGCACCTACAATGAGCAGTTCTTC	CSVDRTSGGTYNEQFF
TRBV30	NA	TRBJ2-1	TRBD2	TGTGCCTGGAGACTAGCGGGGGGACTAGAGCAGTTCTTC	CAWRLAGGLEQFF
TRBV27	NA	TRBJ2-3	TRBD2	TGTGCCAGCAGTTTTGGGACTAGCGGGAGCACAGATACGCAGTATTTT	CASSFGTSGSTDTQYF
TRBV10-3	NA	TRBJ2-2	TRBD2	TGTGCCATCAGTGAGATTCTAGCGGTTACTGCGAACACCGGGGAGCTGTTTTTT	CAISEILAVTANTGELFF
TRBV9	few	TRBJ2-5	NA	TGTGCCAGCAGTAAATTCGGGGTAGAGACCCAGTACTTC	CASSKFGVETQYF
TRBV27	NA	TRBJ2-6	NA	TGTGCCAGCAGTTTATTGCATCAGGGCTCTGGGGCCAACGTCCTGACTTTC	CASSLLHQGSGANVLTF
TRBV7-8	NA	TRBJ1-1	NA	TGTGCCAGCAGCTTACCACGTCGGGAAGCTTTCTTT	CASSLPRREAFF
TRBV19	NA	TRBJ2-7	NA	TGTGCCAGTAGTAACAGGGTTACCTACGAGCAGTACTTC	CASSNRVTYEQYF
TRBV18	NA	TRBJ1-2	NA	TGTGCCAGCTCACCCCGGGCCCCCAGGGAATCTAACTATGGCTACACCTTC	CASSPRAPRESNYGYTF
TRBV12-5	NA	TRBJ1-1	NA	TGTGCTAGTGGTAACAGAAAGACTGAAGCTTTCTTT	CASGNRKTEAFF
TRBV11-2	NA	TRBJ2-7	NA	TGTGCCAGCAGCATGCCCCGCGGCTCCAGTACGCTCTACGAGCAGTACTTC	CASSMPRGSSTLYEQYF
TRBV7-2	once	TRBJ2-3	TRBD2	TGTGCCAGCAGCTGGGGACTAGCGGGCGGCACAGATACGCAGTATTTT	CASSWGLAGGTDTQYF
TRBV5-1	NA	TRBJ2-2	TRBD1	TGCGCCAGCAGCCCCGGGACAGGGGGCACCGGGGAGCTGTTTTTT	CASSPGTGGTGELFF
TRBV4-1	NA	TRBJ2-7	TRBD2	TGCGCCAGCAGCCAGGATGATAGCGGGAGTGTGTACGAGCAGTACTTC	CASSQDDSGSVYEQYF
TRBV5-1	NA	TRBJ2-1	TRBD1	TGCGCCAGCAGCTTGGTCCGGGACAGTGGTTACAATGAGCAGTTCTTC	CASSLVRDSGYNEQFF
TRBV19	few	TRBJ1-5	NA	TGTGCCAGTAGGAGTTCTTTCGGTCAGCCCCAGCATTTT	CASRSSFGQPQHF
TRBV6-1	NA	TRBJ1-2	NA	TGTGCCAGCAGTGTTGAGGGTCTTAACTATGGCTACACCTTC	CASSVEGLNYGYTF
TRBV29-1	NA	TRBJ2-7	NA	TGCAGCGTTGTGTTCCAGTCCTTGTCCTACGAGCAGTACTTC	CSVVFQSLSYEQYF
TRBV4-2	NA	TRBJ1-1	NA	TGTGCCAGCAGCCAAGACCCCTCAGGCCCTGCTGAAGCTTTCTTT	CASSQDPSGPAEAFF
TRBV4-1	NA	TRBJ1-1	TRBD1	TGCGCCAGCAGCCAAGATCCCGGGACAGGCAGAGGGGCTTTCTTT	CASSQDPGTGRGAFF
TRBV10-2	NA	TRBJ2-7	NA	TGCGCCAGCAGTCCAGGGGAACTCCCCTACGAGCAGTACTTC	CASSPGELPYEQYF
TRBV10-1	NA	TRBJ2-3	TRBD2	TGCGCCAGCAGTGCACTAGCGGGGGGGAGTGCTAGCACAGATACGCAGTATTTT	CASSALAGGSASTDTQYF
TRBV19	few	TRBJ1-1	NA	TGTGCCAGTAGTATCGGGAACACTGAAGCTTTCTTT	CASSIGNTEAFF
TRBV4-1	NA	TRBJ1-5	NA	TGCGCCAGCAGCCGACAAACTAATCAGCCCCAGCATTTT	CASSRQTNQPQHF
TRBV19	NA	TRBJ2-7	NA	TGTGCCAGGAACAACGTTTGGGGACTCGTGATATGTGTGGTCTGCAGCGATAGCTCCTACGAGCAGTACTTC	CARNNVWGLVICVVCSDSSYEQYF
TRBV7-9	NA	TRBJ1-3	NA	TGTTCCAGCAGCTTGAACAGTTACTCTGGAAACACCATATATTTT	CSSSLNSYSGNTIYF
TRBV12-5	NA	TRBJ2-2	TRBD2	TGTGCTAGTGGTTTGCGACTAGCGGGAACGAACACCGGGGAGCTGTTTTTT	CASGLRLAGTNTGELFF
TRBV7-9	NA	TRBJ1-2	NA	TGTGCCAGCAGCCCTACTGGTCTTAACTATGGCTGCACCTTC	CASSPTGLNYGCTF
TRBV7-8	few	TRBJ2-1	TRBD1	TGTGCCAGCAGCTTAAGACAGGGGATGATCGATGAGCAGTTCTTC	CASSLRQGMIDEQFF
TRBV30	NA	TRBJ2-7	TRBD1	TGTGCCTGGAGTGTGGGACAGATCACCTACGAGCAGTACTTC	CAWSVGQITYEQYF
TRBV6-1	NA	TRBJ1-2	NA	TGTGCCAGCAGCCGGACAGAAGAATATGGCTACACCTTC	CASSRTEEYGYTF
TRBV29-1	few	TRBJ2-7	TRBD2	TGCAGCGTTGAAGTTAGCGGGACGAACTCCTACGAGCAGTACTTC	CSVEVSGTNSYEQYF
TRBV7-9	NA	TRBJ1-1	NA	TGTGCCAGCAGCTTAGGAGGAATTGAAGCTTTCTTT	CASSLGGIEAFF